This is a list of T cell receptor beta chains from one sample in a study of blood T cell repertoires in COVID-19. Some clones are missing from TCRdb's copy, which holds only in-frame ones; the method was immunoSEQ multiplex PCR. The sample carries some 370,000 clones, less than 90% recorded once. The sequencing sample was made of PBMCs or T cells enriched from blood (not recorded which). The receptor source for this set is a woman aged 45-60 years who had recovered from COVID-19. Both conserved end residues are part of each CDR3. A D gene is named only where the DNA matches it firmly. Size values are once, few and many counts, or a class for expanded clones, and some rows have none.

d_call	clone_size	cdr3_length	j_call	v_call	cdr3_aa	cdr3_nt
NA	NA	15	TRBJ2-1	TRBV20-1	CSASHRAYSHNEQFF	TGCAGTGCTAGTCACAGGGCTTATAGTCACAATGAGCAGTTCTTC
TRBD1	NA	14	TRBJ1-2	TRBV10-3	CAISAGTGLGGYTF	TGTGCCATCAGTGCCGGGACAGGGTTGGGTGGCTACACCTTC
NA	NA	13	TRBJ2-2	TRBV5-4	CASSLRVTGELFF	TGTGCCAGCAGCTTGCGAGTCACCGGGGAGCTGTTTTTT
NA	NA	13	TRBJ1-5	TRBV2	CASSQDSNQPQHF	TGTGCCAGCAGCCAGGATAGCAATCAGCCCCAGCATTTT
TRBD1	NA	15	TRBJ1-6	TRBV19	CASSLARDSNSPLHF	TGTGCCAGTAGTCTCGCCCGGGACAGCAATTCACCCCTCCACTTT
NA	few	14	TRBJ1-2	TRBV29-1	CSATNRDTSYGYTF	TGCAGCGCAACGAATCGGGACACAAGCTATGGCTACACCTTC
NA	NA	14	TRBJ1-3	TRBV19	CASSKQGSGNTIYF	TGTGCCAGTAGTAAACAGGGCTCTGGAAACACCATATATTTT
NA	NA	15	TRBJ1-1	TRBV4-1	CASSQTDTLNTEAFF	TGCGCCAGCAGCCAGACGGACACCCTGAACACTGAAGCTTTCTTT
NA	NA	15	TRBJ2-2	TRBV7-2	CASSLAGTNTGELFF	TGTGCCAGCAGCTTAGCGGGCACGAACACCGGGGAGCTGTTTTTT
NA	once	16	TRBJ1-2	TRBV3-1/TRBV3-2	CASSQGGTGPNYGYTF	TGTGCCAGCAGCCAAGGTGGCACAGGGCCTAACTATGGCTACACCTTC
NA	NA	14	TRBJ1-1	TRBV29-1	CSVGVDSGSSEAFF	TGCAGCGTGGGAGTTGACAGCGGGTCGTCTGAAGCTTTCTTT
TRBD1	once	14	TRBJ2-2	TRBV11-3	CASSLDRLTGELFF	TGTGCCAGCAGCTTGGACAGGTTGACCGGGGAGCTGTTTTTT
TRBD1	once	16	TRBJ2-7	TRBV5-6	CASSSSPGQGENEQYF	TGTGCCAGCAGCTCCAGCCCCGGACAGGGGGAAAACGAGCAGTACTTC
TRBD2	NA	14	TRBJ2-3	TRBV7-8	CASSLGLAGDTQYF	TGTGCCAGCAGCCTCGGACTAGCCGGAGATACGCAGTATTTT
NA	NA	13	TRBJ1-2	TRBV5-1	CASSLDRGYGYTF	TGCGCCAGCAGTCTAGACAGAGGCTATGGCTACACCTTC
TRBD1	NA	16	TRBJ2-3	TRBV9	CASSVAGTGNTDTQYF	TGTGCCAGCAGCGTAGCCGGGACAGGGAACACAGATACGCAGTATTTT
TRBD1	NA	15	TRBJ1-2	TRBV12-5	CASGERDRDNYGYTF	TGTGCTAGTGGTGAAAGGGACAGGGATAACTATGGCTACACCTTC
TRBD1	once	15	TRBJ1-1	TRBV5-8	CASSRGQGGRTEAFF	TGTGCCAGCAGCAGGGGGCAGGGGGGCCGCACTGAAGCTTTCTTT
TRBD2	NA	18	TRBJ2-3	TRBV18	CASSPLGLAGARTDTQYF	TGTGCCAGCTCACCACTAGGACTAGCGGGGGCCCGGACAGATACGCAGTATTTT
TRBD2	NA	15	TRBJ2-3	TRBV30	CAWSAGTSGRDTQYF	TGTGCCTGGAGCGCTGGGACTAGCGGCCGGGATACGCAGTATTTT
TRBD1	NA	14	TRBJ1-5	TRBV6-5	CASNLGQNNQPQHF	TGTGCCAGCAACCTGGGACAGAACAATCAGCCCCAGCATTTT
TRBD2	NA	16	TRBJ2-1	TRBV2	CASSGGTSGGQYEQFF	TGTGCCAGCAGTGGGGGGACTAGCGGGGGACAGTATGAGCAGTTCTTC
NA	NA	12	TRBJ1-1	TRBV5-1	CASSSTDKSAFF	TGCGCCAGCAGCTCCACCGACAAATCAGCTTTCTTT
TRBD1	NA	15	TRBJ1-2	TRBV11-3	CASSLTDRGSYGYTF	TGTGCCAGCAGTCTGACTGACAGGGGGAGCTATGGCTACACCTTC
TRBD1	once	14	TRBJ1-2	TRBV5-1	CASSTGQGAGGYTF	TGCGCCAGCAGCACGGGACAGGGGGCGGGTGGCTACACCTTC
TRBD2	NA	14	TRBJ2-3	TRBV6-5	CASSSGGAPDTQYF	TGTGCCAGCTCCAGCGGGGGGGCGCCAGATACGCAGTATTTT
TRBD1	NA	16	TRBJ1-1	TRBV4-1	CASSHSSSQGWPEAFF	TGCGCCAGCAGCCACTCCTCCTCACAGGGGTGGCCTGAAGCTTTCTTT
TRBD2	NA	16	TRBJ2-1	TRBV6-2/TRBV6-3	CASSYGLAGGPDEQFF	TGTGCCAGCAGTTACGGACTAGCGGGAGGGCCGGATGAGCAGTTCTTC
NA	few	15	TRBJ2-3	TRBV11-2	CASSSDTRGTDTQYF	TGTGCCAGCAGCTCGGACACTCGGGGCACAGATACGCAGTATTTT
NA	NA	15	TRBJ1-2	TRBV4-1	CASSQDGGGNYGYTF	TGCGCCAGCAGCCAAGATGGTGGGGGGAACTATGGCTACACCTTC
TRBD1	few	17	TRBJ1-2	TRBV5-6	CASSMPGQGGTNYGYTF	TGTGCCAGCAGCATGCCGGGACAGGGGGGAACTAACTATGGCTACACCTTC
NA	NA	12	TRBJ1-1	TRBV7-2	CASSPGGTEAFF	TGTGCCAGCAGCCCCGGGGGGACAGAAGCTTTCTTT
TRBD2	NA	15	TRBJ2-1	TRBV5-1	CASTTGGLAGYEQFF	TGCGCCAGCACCACTGGAGGCCTAGCGGGTTATGAGCAGTTCTTC
NA	NA	16	TRBJ1-2	TRBV27	CASSFVDTSRGYGYTF	TGTGCCAGCAGTTTCGTCGATACCTCAAGGGGTTATGGCTACACCTTC
NA	once	14	TRBJ2-5	TRBV7-9	CASSLDQIQETQYF	TGTGCCAGCAGCTTAGATCAGATACAAGAGACCCAGTACTTC
NA	NA	15	TRBJ2-3	TRBV19	CASSIEGHVTDTQYF	TGTGCCAGTAGTATAGAGGGACACGTAACAGATACGCAGTATTTT
NA	NA	14	TRBJ1-2	TRBV30	CAWTLAGFNYGYTF	TGTGCCTGGACCCTGGCAGGTTTTAACTATGGCTACACCTTC
NA	NA	16	TRBJ2-2	TRBV10-3	CAISEGAGTNTGELFF	TGTGCCATCAGTGAAGGGGCGGGGACTAACACCGGGGAGCTGTTTTTT
TRBD1	NA	16	TRBJ2-7	TRBV18	CASSPFEQGVSYEQYF	TGTGCCAGCTCACCATTCGAACAGGGGGTCTCCTACGAGCAGTACTTC
NA	NA	12	TRBJ1-2	TRBV5-4	CASSPDTYGYTF	TGTGCCAGCAGCCCCGACACGTATGGCTACACCTTC
NA	NA	15	TRBJ1-3	TRBV4-1	CASSRNGGTGNTIYF	TGCGCCAGCAGCCGGAACGGAGGGACTGGAAACACCATATATTTT
TRBD1	few	14	TRBJ2-7	TRBV6-1	CASSDYRGLNEQYF	TGTGCCAGCAGTGATTACAGGGGGCTGAACGAGCAGTACTTC
NA	NA	13	TRBJ2-7	TRBV4-2	CASSQGLVGEQYF	TGTGCCAGCAGCCAAGGACTAGTCGGGGAGCAGTACTTC
NA	NA	14	TRBJ1-2	TRBV2	CASSEAGQGYGYTF	TGTGCCAGCAGTGAAGCGGGACAAGGCTATGGCTACACCTTC
TRBD2	NA	15	TRBJ2-3	TRBV19	CASSTFSGGTDTQYF	TGTGCCAGCTCCACCTTTAGCGGGGGCACAGATACGCAGTATTTT
NA	NA	13	TRBJ2-7	TRBV27	CASSLNSYYEQYF	TGTGCCAGCAGTTTAAATTCCTACTACGAGCAGTACTTC
TRBD1	NA	15	TRBJ1-2	TRBV19	CASSMADRVNYGYTF	TGTGCCAGTAGTATGGCGGACAGGGTTAACTATGGCTACACCTTC
TRBD1	NA	14	TRBJ1-2	TRBV7-8	CASSLGTGVYGYTF	TGTGCCAGCAGCTTAGGGACAGGGGTCTATGGCTACACCTTC
NA	NA	14	TRBJ1-2	TRBV6-6	CASSRSQGSYGYTF	TGTGCCAGCAGCCGATCCCAGGGTTCCTATGGCTACACCTTC
NA	NA	13	TRBJ2-4	TRBV28	CAILDRAKNIQYF	TGTGCCATCCTAGACAGGGCCAAAAACATTCAGTACTTC
TRBD2	NA	17	TRBJ2-1	TRBV7-6	CASSLAALTSGNNEQFF	TGTGCCAGCAGCTTAGCAGCGTTGACTAGCGGTAACAATGAGCAGTTCTTC
NA	NA	14	TRBJ2-2	TRBV2	CASSVFRNTGELFF	TGTGCCAGCAGTGTTTTTAGGAACACCGGGGAGCTGTTTTTT
TRBD1	NA	16	TRBJ1-6	TRBV7-6	CASSDRTGKGNSPLHF	TGTGCCAGCAGCGATAGGACAGGGAAAGGGAATTCACCCCTCCACTTT
TRBD2	NA	16	TRBJ2-1	TRBV5-5	CASSPLAGVPNYEQFF	TGTGCCAGCAGCCCGCTAGCGGGAGTACCCAACTATGAGCAGTTCTTC
NA	NA	12	TRBJ1-6	TRBV7-9	CASSLGGGPLHF	TGTGCCAGCAGCTTAGGGGGCGGTCCCCTCCACTTT
NA	once	14	TRBJ2-3	TRBV11-2	CASSLALSSDTQYF	TGTGCCAGCAGCTTAGCTCTTAGCTCAGATACGCAGTATTTT
TRBD1	NA	17	TRBJ1-1	TRBV5-1	CASSSGDRGRLNTEAFF	TGCGCCAGCAGCTCTGGGGACAGGGGTCGATTGAACACTGAAGCTTTCTTT
NA	NA	15	TRBJ1-5	TRBV29-1	CSVILGQGTDQPQHF	TGCAGCGTAATACTCGGGCAGGGGACGGATCAGCCCCAGCATTTT
NA	NA	14	TRBJ2-3	TRBV27	CASSLSAGTDTQYF	TGTGCCAGCAGTTTATCGGCGGGGACAGATACGCAGTATTTT